This T cell receptor (beta chain) derives from a study of Ad26.COV2.S vaccination and SARS-CoV-2 variants. The study's findings and limits: Non-spike TCR breadth showed similarity between vaccine and placebo recipients.

Profiled with immunoSEQ multiplex PCR; TCRdb holds only in-frame clones, not every one. This table holds about 390,000 clones, approximately 92% found once. About this clone itself: The antigen is not known.

Treatment of the sample: about 20 received Ad26.COV2.S at low or high dose, single or two shots; about 5 received placebo; per-sample allocation not given. Specimens were obtained on day 63 following the first vaccine or placebo injection. An Ad26 vector was used to express Wuhan-strain SARS-CoV-2 spike as the vaccine. V lost 0 bases to trimming and J lost 3 bases, with 3 bases between them. The CDR3 length is 12 residues. Germline loops: CDR1 SGDLS, CDR2 YYNGEE. V is TRBV9 and J is TRBJ1-2; D unresolved. The sequenced sample was peripheral blood, obtained in a trial of Ad26.COV2.S vaccine versus placebo. This sequence was found in a person between 18 and 65 years old who received the Ad26.COV2.S COVID-19 vaccine or a placebo. CDR3 loop: CASSVGDYGYTF. The CDR3 nucleotides are TGTGCCAGCAGCGTAGGGGACTATGGCTACACCTTC.